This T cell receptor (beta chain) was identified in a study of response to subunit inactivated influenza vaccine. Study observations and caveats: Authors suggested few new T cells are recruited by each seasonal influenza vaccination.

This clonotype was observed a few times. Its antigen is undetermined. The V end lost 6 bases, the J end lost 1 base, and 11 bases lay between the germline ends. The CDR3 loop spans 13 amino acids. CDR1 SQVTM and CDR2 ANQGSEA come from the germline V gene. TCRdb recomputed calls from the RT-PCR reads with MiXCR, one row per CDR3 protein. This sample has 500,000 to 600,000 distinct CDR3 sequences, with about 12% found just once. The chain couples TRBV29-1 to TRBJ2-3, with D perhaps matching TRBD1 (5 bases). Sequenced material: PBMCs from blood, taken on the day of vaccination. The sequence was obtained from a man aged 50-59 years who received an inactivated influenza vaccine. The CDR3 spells CSVPGSRTDTQYF. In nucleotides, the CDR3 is TGCAGCGTCCCAGGGTCCCGCACAGATACGCAGTATTTT.